One and the same sample provided the 3 T cell receptor beta chains below, sequenced in a study of prognosis after radiotherapy for stage I lung cancer. Two-round multiplex PCR amplified TCR beta CDR3 from genomic DNA. The first round of PCR was done with primers that matched each TRBV and TRBJ gene. Each CDR3 protein is one row after TCRdb ran MiXCR on the multiplex PCR reads. The sample contains 15,000 to 20,000 distinct CDR3 sequences, roughly 28% of which appear only once. The sample in question was PBMCs, obtained before or after stereotactic body radiation therapy (not recorded which). Receptor source: a donor over 45 with non-small cell lung cancer.

This clonotype was detected many times. The chain links TRBV5-1 to TRBJ2-1; perhaps TRBD1 as D (6 bases). The CDR3 is 15 residues long. Trimming shortened V by 0 bases and J by 3 bases, and 10 bases separated the two germline ends. Germline V gene sequence: CDR1 SGHRS, CDR2 YFSETQ. This CDR3 reads CASSLDRASYNEQFF. CDR3 in DNA: TGCGCCAGCAGCTTGGACAGGGCTAGCTACAATGAGCAGTTCTTC.

This clonotype is classed as medium-sized. The chain combines TRBV3-1 with TRBJ2-1; possible D gene TRBD2, 6 bases. The CDR3 is 15 amino acids. The V gene's germline CDR1 is LGHDT and CDR2 YNNKEL (reference sequence). Between the trimmed V and J ends, which lost 4 bases and 7 bases, there was a span of 17 bases. The chain's CDR3 is CASSPRGGGANEQFF. The CDR3 DNA follows: TGTGCCAGCAGCCCCCGGGGAGGAGGGGCGAATGAGCAGTTCTTC.

Concerning this clonotype itself: Compared with germline, one end of the junction differs, possibly owing to a read error. The chain uses TRBV6-4 and TRBJ1-6; 9 bases are shared with TRBD1. Germline loops: CDR1 MRHNA, CDR2 SNTAGT. The CDR3 runs to 18 residues. This CDR3 reads CASSDVRQGGNYNSPLHF. CDR3 DNA sequence: TGTGCCAGCAGTGACGTGCGACAGGGGGGAAACTATAATTCACCACTCCACTTT.